These 8 T cell receptor beta chains were all obtained from the same sample, sequenced in a study of Graves' ophthalmopathy and Graves' hyperthyroidism. TCR beta CDR3 amplification used RNA transcripts. Amplification began with first-round RT-PCR using HTBI primers, then second-round multiplex PCR was performed. TCRdb reprocessed the multiplex PCR reads with MiXCR, giving one entry per CDR3 protein. The table includes about 700,000 distinct CDR3 sequences, 35% to 50% detected once. What was sequenced was peripheral blood. The receptors derive from an adult man with Graves' ophthalmopathy.

This clonotype was detected a few times. The chain uses TRBV6-1 and TRBJ2-5; TRBD1 aligns across 7 bases. The V gene end was trimmed by 5 bases and the J gene end by 3 bases; junction bases not matched to a gene: 9. This CDR3 contains 15 residues. Per the germline V gene, CDR1 is MNHNS and CDR2 is SASEGT. The DNA of the CDR3 is TGTGCCAGCAGTACAGGGGAGAGGGGAAAAGAGACCCAGTACTTC. Amino acid sequence: CASSTGERGKETQYF.

This clonotype was recorded many times. The chain joins TRBV5-8 to TRBJ2-7, with 12 bases aligning to TRBD2. The CDR3 is 15 amino acids. Germline values: CDR1 SGHTS, CDR2 YDEGEE. V shed 4 bases and J 2 bases; nucleotides not matched to a gene: 4. CDR3 sequence: CASSTRTSGTYEQYF. Here the CDR3 DNA reads TGTGCCAGCAGCACCCGGACTAGCGGGACCTACGAGCAGTACTTC.

The rearrangement joins TRBV10-3 to TRBJ2-7; 8 nucleotides agree with TRBD2. The J call is in doubt because the DNA end fits TRBJ2-1 better. This CDR3 comprises 13 residues. Germline values: CDR1 ENHRY, CDR2 SYGVKD. CDR3 in DNA: TGTGCCATCGCGGGGGGCTCCTACAATGAGCAGTTCTTC. It yields the protein CAIAGGSYNEQFF.

The chain combines TRBV5-1 with TRBJ1-4; a weak D match, TRBD1 (6 bases). CDR3 length: 15 residues. Trimming left V 4 bases short and J 8 bases short, with 18 bases between. Germline-derived CDR1 and CDR2 are SGHRS and YFSETQ. The CDR3 DNA reads TGCGCCAGCAGCCAAGACCCAGGGGCCGGAGAAAAACTGTTTTTT. This translates into CASSQDPGAGEKLFF.

This clonotype was found many times. The CDR3 coding sequence is TGTGCCAGCAGTGGTTACAGGGGGGGCTATGGCTACACCTTC. This codes for CASSGYRGGYGYTF. The chain employs TRBV6-6 and TRBJ1-2; the match to TRBD1 covers 8 bases. The CDR3 covers 14 residues. With V trimmed by 5 bases and J by 4 bases, 6 bases remained unmatched. CDR1 is MNHNY and CDR2 is SVGAGI in the germline V gene (reference sequence).

This clonotype was detected many times. The chain is built from TRBV19 and TRBJ2-7; 9 bases align to TRBD1. This CDR3 is 15 amino acids long. J was trimmed by 2 bases and V by 1 base; bases with no gene match: 3. The germline gives CDR1 LNHDA, CDR2 SQIVND (reference sequence). CDR3 protein: CASSIGGQGPYEQYF. The CDR3 nucleotides read TGTGCCAGTAGTATAGGGGGACAGGGTCCCTACGAGCAGTACTTC.

V is TRBV11-3 and J is TRBJ1-1; D ambiguous. The CDR3 is made up of 16 amino acids. V shed 0 bases and J shed 0 bases, with 11 bases lying between them. Per germline, CDR1 SGHNT and CDR2 YENEEA. The CDR3 DNA reads as TGTGCCAGCAGCTTAGATATTACGGGATTGAACACTGAAGCTTTCTTT. Translating gives CASSLDITGLNTEAFF.

At least ten counts were recorded for this clonotype. The chain links TRBV7-3 to TRBJ2-7; either TRBD1 or TRBD2 may supply D (5 bases each). V was trimmed by 1 base and J by 6 bases, leaving 10 bases between them. CDR3 length: 13 residues. Germline-derived CDR1 and CDR2 are SGHTA and FQGTGA. CDR3 DNA sequence: TGTGCCAGCAGCTTAATTTCAGGGACCGAGCAGTACTTC. Protein product: CASSLISGTEQYF.